This T cell receptor beta chain was sequenced in a study of shared clonotypes between healthy human individuals. Regarding the study as a whole: Clonotype sharing among donors was thought likely to change with sequencing depth. For naive CD4 cells, 4% to 5% of clonotypes were shared across a handful of donors.

Sequenced by immunoSEQ multiplex PCR; TCRdb stores in-frame clones only, minus some. This sample has some 2.4 million clones, with over 85% found just once. Details on this clone: As yet, its antigen is unknown.

The germline V and J ends were trimmed by 7 bases and 5 bases, with 12 bases remaining between them. CDR1 is LNHDA and CDR2 is SQIVND in the germline V gene (reference sequence). The CDR3 runs 13 residues. The chain carries TRBV19 and TRBJ1-5; D gene uncertain. What was sequenced was naive CD4+ T cells from PBMCs. Subset in this sample: CD45RA+ positively selected. The clonotype originates from a man aged 18-30 years in good health. Some clones in this sample may be carry-over from other donors' samples. The chain's CDR3 is CASNEFSDQPQHF. CDR3 nucleotide sequence: TGTGCCAGTAACGAATTCTCGGATCAGCCCCAGCATTTT.